The present T cell receptor beta chain was sequenced within a study of T-cell memory formation after mild COVID-19. The wider study: TCR clusters mostly belonged to single donors. Study conclusions and caveats: Several responding clones turned up in pre-infection memory, indicating that cross-reactive memory may have taken part.

This clonotype showed up just a few times. The antigen remains unidentified. TCRdb redid the calling of the 5' RACE reads with MiXCR, one entry per CDR3 protein. The sample lists over 450,000 distinct CDR3 sequences; about a fifth were seen once. Per the germline V gene, CDR1 is SGHKS and CDR2 is YYEKEE (reference sequence). The CDR3 length is 13 residues. V gave up 0 bases and J gave up 5 bases, with 8 bases separating them. This chain connects TRBV5-5 to TRBJ1-2; unclear D gene. The source of this sequence is an adult woman who had mild COVID-19 (a few samples of this study predate the infection). Cell type and time point are not known. Input material: PBMCs or a T cell subset sorted from them (not recorded which). The chain's CDR3 is CASSLVQFYGYTF. The DNA for the CDR3 is TGTGCCAGCAGCTTGGTCCAGTTTTATGGCTACACCTTC.